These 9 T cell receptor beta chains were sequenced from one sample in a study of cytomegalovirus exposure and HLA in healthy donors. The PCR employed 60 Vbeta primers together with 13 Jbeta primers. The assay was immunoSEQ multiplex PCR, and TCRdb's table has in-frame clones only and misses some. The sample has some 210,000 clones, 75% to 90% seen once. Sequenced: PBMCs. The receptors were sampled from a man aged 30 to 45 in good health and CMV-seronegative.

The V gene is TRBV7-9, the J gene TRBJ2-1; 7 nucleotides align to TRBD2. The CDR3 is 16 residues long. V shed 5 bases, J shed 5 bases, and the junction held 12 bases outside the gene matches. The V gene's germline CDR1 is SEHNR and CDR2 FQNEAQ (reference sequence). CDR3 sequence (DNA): TGTGCCAGCAGCCCCCTGGCGGGCGGGGGAAACAATGAGCAGTTCTTC. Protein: CASSPLAGGGNNEQFF. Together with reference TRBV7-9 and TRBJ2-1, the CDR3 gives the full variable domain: DTGVSQNPRHKITKRGQNVTFRCDPISEHNRLYWYRQTLGQGPEFLTYFQNEAQLEKSRLLSDRFSAERPKGSFSTLEIQRTEQGDSAMYLCASSPLAGGGNNEQFFGPGTRLTVL.

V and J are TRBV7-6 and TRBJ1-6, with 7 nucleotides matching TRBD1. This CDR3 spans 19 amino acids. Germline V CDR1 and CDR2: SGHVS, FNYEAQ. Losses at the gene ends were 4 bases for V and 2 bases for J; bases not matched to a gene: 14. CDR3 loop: CASSYHPTGNIAYNSPLHF. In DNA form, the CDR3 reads TGTGCCAGCAGCTACCACCCGACAGGGAATATCGCCTATAATTCACCCCTCCACTTT.

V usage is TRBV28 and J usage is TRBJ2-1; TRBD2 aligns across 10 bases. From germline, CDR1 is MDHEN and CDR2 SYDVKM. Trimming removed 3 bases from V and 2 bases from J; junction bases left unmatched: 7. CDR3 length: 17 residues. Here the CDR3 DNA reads TGTGCCAGCAGTTTCGGCGCTAGCGGGGGACCCTACAATGAGCAGTTCTTC. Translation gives CASSFGASGGPYNEQFF.

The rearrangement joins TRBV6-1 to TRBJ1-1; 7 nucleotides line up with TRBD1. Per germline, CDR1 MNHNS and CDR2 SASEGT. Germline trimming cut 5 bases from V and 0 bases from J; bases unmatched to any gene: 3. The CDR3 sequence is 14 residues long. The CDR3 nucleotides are TGTGCCAGCAGTTCGGGACAGATGAACACTGAAGCTTTCTTT. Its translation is CASSSGQMNTEAFF.

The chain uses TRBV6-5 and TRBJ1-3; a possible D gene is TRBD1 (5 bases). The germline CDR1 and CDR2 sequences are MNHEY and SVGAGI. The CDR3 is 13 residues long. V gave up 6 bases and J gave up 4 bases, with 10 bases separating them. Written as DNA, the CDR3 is TGTGCCAGCAGGGTCAGGGTCGGAAACACCATATATTTT. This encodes CASRVRVGNTIYF.

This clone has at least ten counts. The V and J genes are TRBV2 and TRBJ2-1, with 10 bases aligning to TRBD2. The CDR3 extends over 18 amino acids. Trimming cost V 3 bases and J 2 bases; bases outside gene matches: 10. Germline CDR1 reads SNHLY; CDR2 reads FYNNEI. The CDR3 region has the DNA TGTGCCAGCAGTGATTTAAAAAAAGGACTAGCGGCCTACAATGAGCAGTTCTTC. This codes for CASSDLKKGLAAYNEQFF.

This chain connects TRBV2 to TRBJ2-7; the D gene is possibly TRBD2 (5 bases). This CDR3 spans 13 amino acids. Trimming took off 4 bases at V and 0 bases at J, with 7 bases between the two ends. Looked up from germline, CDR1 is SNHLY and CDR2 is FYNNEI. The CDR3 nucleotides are TGTGCCAGCAGTGCAGAGGGCTCCTACGAGCAGTACTTC. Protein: CASSAEGSYEQYF.

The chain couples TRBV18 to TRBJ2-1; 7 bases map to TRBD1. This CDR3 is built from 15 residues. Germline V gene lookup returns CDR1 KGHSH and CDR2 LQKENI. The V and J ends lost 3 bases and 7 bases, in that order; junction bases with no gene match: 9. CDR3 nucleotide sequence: TGTGCCAGCTCACCGGTAGGACAGGCCTGGAATGAGCAGTTCTTC. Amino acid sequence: CASSPVGQAWNEQFF.

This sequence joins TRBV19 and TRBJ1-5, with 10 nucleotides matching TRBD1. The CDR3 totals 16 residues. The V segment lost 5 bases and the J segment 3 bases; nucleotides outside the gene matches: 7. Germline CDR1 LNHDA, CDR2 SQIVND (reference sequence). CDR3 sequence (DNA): TGTGCCAGTAGTCCTCCCGACAGGGGGCACAATCAGCCCCAGCATTTT. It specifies CASSPPDRGHNQPQHF. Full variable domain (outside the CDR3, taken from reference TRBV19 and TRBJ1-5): DGGITQSPKYLFRKEGQNVTLSCEQNLNHDAMYWYRQDPGQGLRLIYYSQIVNDFQKGDIAEGYSVSREKKESFPLTVTSAQKNPTAFYLCASSPPDRGHNQPQHFGDGTRLSIL.